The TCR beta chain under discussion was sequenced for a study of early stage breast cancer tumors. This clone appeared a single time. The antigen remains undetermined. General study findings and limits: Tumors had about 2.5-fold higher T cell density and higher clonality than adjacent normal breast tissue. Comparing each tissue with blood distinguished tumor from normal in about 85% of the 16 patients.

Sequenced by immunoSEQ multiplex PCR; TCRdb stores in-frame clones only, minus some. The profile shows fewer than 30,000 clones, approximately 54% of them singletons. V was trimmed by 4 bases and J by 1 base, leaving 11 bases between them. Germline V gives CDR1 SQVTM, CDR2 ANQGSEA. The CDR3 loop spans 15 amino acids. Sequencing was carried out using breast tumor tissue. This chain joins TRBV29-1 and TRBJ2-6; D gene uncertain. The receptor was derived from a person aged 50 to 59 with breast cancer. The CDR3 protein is CSVGMRWSGANVLTF. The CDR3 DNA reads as TGCAGCGTTGGGATGAGGTGGTCTGGGGCCAACGTCCTGACTTTC.